The 10 T cell receptor beta chains given below trace back to one sample, sequenced in a study of graft-versus-host responses after intestinal transplantation. Antigens of these TCRs are unknown. Assay: immunoSEQ multiplex PCR; the TCRdb copy retains only in-frame clones and omits some. The repertoire consists of around 110,000 clones, with less than 95% occurring once and the leading ten covering roughly 0.2%. The sample here was unstimulated CD4+ T cells sorted from spleen or lymph node cells, taken before intestinal transplant. The receptors originated from a human donor who received an intestinal transplant.

This chain connects TRBV28 to TRBJ1-2; TRBD1 aligns across 7 bases. Germline V gives CDR1 MDHEN, CDR2 SYDVKM. The CDR3 loop spans 13 amino acids. DNA of the CDR3: TGTGCGGTGTACGGGACAGACTTATATGGCTACACCTTC. As protein: CAVYGTDLYGYTF.

The chain recombines TRBV19 with TRBJ2-1, with TRBD2 matching over 13 bases. After removal of 0 bases from V and 4 bases from J, the junction contained 15 bases not matched to a gene. CDR3 length: 21 residues. Germline CDR1 LNHDA, CDR2 SQIVND (reference sequence). The CDR3: CASSIDRTSGRPWGLYNEQFF. The CDR3 DNA follows: TGTGCCAGTAGTATAGACAGGACTAGCGGGAGACCCTGGGGTCTTTACAATGAGCAGTTCTTC.

V is TRBV6-5 and J is TRBJ2-7, with D maybe TRBD2 (6 bases). Germline V gene sequence: CDR1 MNHEY, CDR2 SVGAGI. Trimming cost V 7 bases and J 2 bases, with 15 bases left between them. The CDR3 covers 14 residues. The CDR3 region has the DNA TGTGCCAGCACCCCAGGAGGGAGGACCTACGAGCAGTACTTC. Translated: CASTPGGRTYEQYF.

This clone occurred once. The rearrangement uses TRBV19 and TRBJ2-5; weak D call: TRBD2 (5 bases). V lost 5 bases, J lost 5 bases, and 9 bases lay in between. The CDR3 runs to 12 residues. Germline V lookup: CDR1 LNHDA, CDR2 SQIVND (reference sequence). Here the CDR3 DNA reads TGTGCCAGTAGTTCGAGAGGGGAGACCCAGTACTTC. Translation gives CASSSRGETQYF.

This rearrangement joins TRBV11-2 to TRBJ1-6; 7 nucleotides line up with TRBD1. Looked up from germline, CDR1 is SGHAT and CDR2 is FQNNGV. This CDR3 contains 16 residues. Germline trimming cut 1 base from V and 8 bases from J; bases unmatched to any gene: 8. The CDR3 sequence is CASSLVPNRGDSPLHF. CDR3 coding DNA: TGTGCCAGCAGCTTAGTACCTAACAGGGGTGATTCACCCCTCCACTTT.

The chain combines TRBV29-1 with TRBJ2-7, with 7 bases identical to TRBD1. Trimming at V came to 5 bases and at J to 2 bases, leaving 15 bases not matched to a gene. The CDR3 has 16 residues. The germline V gene encodes CDR1 SQVTM and CDR2 ANQGSEA. CDR3 in amino acids: CSVSPQGVLDTYEQYF. In DNA, the CDR3 is TGCAGCGTTTCTCCTCAGGGGGTACTAGATACCTACGAGCAGTACTTC.

The genes are TRBV10-1 and TRBJ2-2; 7 bases line up with TRBD1. The V gene's germline CDR1 is WNHNN and CDR2 SYGVQD (reference sequence). The CDR3 runs 17 residues. V trimming: 3 bases; J trimming: 3 bases; junction bases outside the gene matches: 10. CDR3 in DNA: TGCGCCAGCAGTGACTCCGACAGGGCGCCGTACACCGGGGAGCTGTTTTTT. Encoded protein: CASSDSDRAPYTGELFF.

The chain has TRBV15 and TRBJ1-1; 9 nucleotides line up with TRBD1. CDR1 is LNHNV, CDR2 YYDKDF, per germline (reference sequence). This CDR3 is 14 amino acids long. V dropped 3 bases and J dropped 11; count of bases not matched to a gene: 10. CDR3 in DNA: TGTGCCACCAGCAGTGTGGGGACAGGGCAAACGGCTTTCTTT. It yields the protein CATSSVGTGQTAFF. The full variable domain, its missing parts supplied by reference TRBV15 and TRBJ1-1, is DAMVIQNPRYQVTQFGKPVTLSCSQTLNHNVMYWYQQKSSQAPKLLFHYYDKDFNNEADTPDNFQSRRPNTSFCFLDIRSPGLGDTAMYLCATSSVGTGQTAFFGQGTRLTVV.

The chain joins TRBV5-4 to TRBJ1-6, with D perhaps matching TRBD1 (6 bases). The CDR3 loop spans 14 amino acids. The germline V and J ends were trimmed by 2 bases and 10 bases, with 13 bases remaining between them. Germline V lookup: CDR1 SGHNT, CDR2 YYREEE (reference sequence). The CDR3: CASSLPGGQSPLHF. The CDR3 DNA is TGTGCCAGCAGCTTACCCGGGGGGCAATCACCCCTCCACTTT.

V is TRBV27 and J is TRBJ2-5, with TRBD1 matching over 7 bases. The CDR3 runs 15 residues. Germline CDR1 MNHEY, CDR2 SMNVEV (reference sequence). V gave up 7 bases and J gave up 3 bases; unmatched junction bases: 11. The DNA of the CDR3 is TGTGCCAGCAAGCGGCAGGGGGTCCTCAAAGAGACCCAGTACTTC. Translation gives CASKRQGVLKETQYF.